The clone carrying this TCR beta chain was seen only once. The germline V gene encodes CDR1 LNHDA and CDR2 SQIVND (reference sequence). V lost 4 bases, J lost 0 bases, and 5 bases stayed unmatched. This CDR3 comprises 15 residues. The data stem from a study of blood T cell repertoires in COVID-19. Measured with immunoSEQ multiplex PCR; TCRdb has only the in-frame clones, and not every one. Of hundreds of thousands of clones detected, 75% to 90% appear once; the ten largest clones hold roughly a tenth. V is TRBV19 and J is TRBJ2-5; TRBD1 agrees at 7 bases. The material sequenced was PBMCs or T cells enriched from blood (not recorded which). This TCR was sampled from a woman in her thirties or forties who had recovered from COVID-19. The CDR3 sequence: CASSKTGQDQETQYF. As DNA, the CDR3 is TGTGCCAGTAGTAAAACTGGACAGGACCAAGAGACCCAGTACTTC.